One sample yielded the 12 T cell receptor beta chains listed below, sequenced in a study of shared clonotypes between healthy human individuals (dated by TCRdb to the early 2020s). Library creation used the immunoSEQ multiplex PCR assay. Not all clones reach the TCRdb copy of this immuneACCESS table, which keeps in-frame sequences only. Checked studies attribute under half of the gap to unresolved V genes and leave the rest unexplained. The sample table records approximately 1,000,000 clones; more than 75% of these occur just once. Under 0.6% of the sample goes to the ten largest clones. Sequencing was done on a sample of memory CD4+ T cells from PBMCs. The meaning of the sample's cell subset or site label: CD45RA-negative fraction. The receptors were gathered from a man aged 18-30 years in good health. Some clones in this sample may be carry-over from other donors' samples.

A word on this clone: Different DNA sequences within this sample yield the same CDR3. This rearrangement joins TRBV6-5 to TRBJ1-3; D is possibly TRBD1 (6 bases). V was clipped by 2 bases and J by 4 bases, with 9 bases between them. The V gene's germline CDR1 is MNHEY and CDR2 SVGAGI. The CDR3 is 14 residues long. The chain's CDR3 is CASSYGGQGNTIYF. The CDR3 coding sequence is TGTGCCAGCAGTTACGGGGGGCAAGGAAACACCATATATTTT.

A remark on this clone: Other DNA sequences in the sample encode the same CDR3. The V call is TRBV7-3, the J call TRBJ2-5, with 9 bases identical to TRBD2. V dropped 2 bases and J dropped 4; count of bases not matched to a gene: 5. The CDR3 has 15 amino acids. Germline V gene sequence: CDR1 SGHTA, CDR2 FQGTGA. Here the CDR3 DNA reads TGTGCCAGCAGCTTAGGCCTAGCGGGATTAGAGACCCAGTACTTC. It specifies CASSLGLAGLETQYF.

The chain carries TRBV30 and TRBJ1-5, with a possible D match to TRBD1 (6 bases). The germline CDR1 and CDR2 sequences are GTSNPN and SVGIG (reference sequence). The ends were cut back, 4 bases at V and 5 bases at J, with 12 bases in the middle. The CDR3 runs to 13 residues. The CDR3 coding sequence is TGTGCCTGGACACCGGACAGTTATCAGCCCCAGCATTTT. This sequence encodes CAWTPDSYQPQHF.

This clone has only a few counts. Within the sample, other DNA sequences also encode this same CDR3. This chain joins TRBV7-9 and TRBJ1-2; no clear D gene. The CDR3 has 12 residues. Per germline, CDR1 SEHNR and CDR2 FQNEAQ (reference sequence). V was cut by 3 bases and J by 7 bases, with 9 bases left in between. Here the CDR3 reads CASSFWGGGYTF. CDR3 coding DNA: TGTGCCAGCAGCTTCTGGGGAGGTGGCTACACCTTC.

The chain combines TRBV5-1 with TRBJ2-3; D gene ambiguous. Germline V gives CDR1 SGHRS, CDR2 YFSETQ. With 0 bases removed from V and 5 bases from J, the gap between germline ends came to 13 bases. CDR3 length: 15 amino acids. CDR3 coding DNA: TGCGCCAGCAGCTTGGAGGCAGCTCCGAGAGATACGCAGTATTTT. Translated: CASSLEAAPRDTQYF.

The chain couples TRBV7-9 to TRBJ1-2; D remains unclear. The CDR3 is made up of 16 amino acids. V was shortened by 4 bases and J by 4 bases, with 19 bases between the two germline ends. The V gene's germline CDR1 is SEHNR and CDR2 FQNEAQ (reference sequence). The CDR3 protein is CASSSVRAAGFYGYTF. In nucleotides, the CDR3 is TGTGCCAGCAGCTCCGTGCGGGCGGCGGGGTTCTATGGCTACACCTTC.

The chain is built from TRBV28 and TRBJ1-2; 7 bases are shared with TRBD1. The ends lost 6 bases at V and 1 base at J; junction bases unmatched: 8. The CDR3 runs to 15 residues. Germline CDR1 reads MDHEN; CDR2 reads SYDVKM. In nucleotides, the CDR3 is TGTGCCAGCAGGCCGGGGACAGAAAATAACTATGGCTACACCTTC. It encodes CASRPGTENNYGYTF.

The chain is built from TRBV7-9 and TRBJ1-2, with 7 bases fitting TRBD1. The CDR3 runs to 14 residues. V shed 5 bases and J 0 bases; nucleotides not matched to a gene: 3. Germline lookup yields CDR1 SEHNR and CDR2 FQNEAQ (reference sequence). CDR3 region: CASSVGTANYGYTF. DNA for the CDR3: TGTGCCAGCAGCGTAGGGACAGCTAACTATGGCTACACCTTC.

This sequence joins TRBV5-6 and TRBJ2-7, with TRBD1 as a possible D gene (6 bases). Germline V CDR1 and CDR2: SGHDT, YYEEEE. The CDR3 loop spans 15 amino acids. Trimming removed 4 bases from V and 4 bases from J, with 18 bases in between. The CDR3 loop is CASSPGPVGGYEQYF. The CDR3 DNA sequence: TGTGCCAGCAGCCCGGGCCCAGTAGGGGGTTACGAGCAGTACTTC. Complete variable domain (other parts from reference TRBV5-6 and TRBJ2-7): DAGVTQSPTHLIKTRGQQVTLRCSPKSGHDTVSWYQQALGQGPQFIFQYYEEEERQRGNFPDRFSGHQFPNYSSELNVNALLLGDSALYLCASSPGPVGGYEQYFGPGTRLTVT.

The CDR3 region is CASRPGQGSQPQHF. Written as DNA, the CDR3 is TGTGCCAGCAGACCGGGACAGGGGTCTCAGCCCCAGCATTTT. This chain uses TRBV6-5 with TRBJ1-5; 10 nucleotides agree with TRBD1. The trim removed 6 bases at V and 6 bases at J, leaving 5 bases unmatched. CDR3 length: 14 residues. Germline loops: CDR1 MNHEY, CDR2 SVGAGI.

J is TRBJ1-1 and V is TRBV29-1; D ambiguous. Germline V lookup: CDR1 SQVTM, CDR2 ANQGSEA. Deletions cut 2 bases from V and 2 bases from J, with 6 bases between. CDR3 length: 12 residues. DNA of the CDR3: TGCAGCGTTGAATTGGACAACACTGAAGCTTTCTTT. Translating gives CSVELDNTEAFF.

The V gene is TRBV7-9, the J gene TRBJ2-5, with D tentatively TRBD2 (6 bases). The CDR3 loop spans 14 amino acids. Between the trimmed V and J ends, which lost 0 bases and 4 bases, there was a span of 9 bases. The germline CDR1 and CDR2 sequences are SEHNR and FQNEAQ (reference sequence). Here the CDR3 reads CASSLAGGAETQYF. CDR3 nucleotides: TGTGCCAGCAGCTTAGCCGGAGGGGCAGAGACCCAGTACTTC. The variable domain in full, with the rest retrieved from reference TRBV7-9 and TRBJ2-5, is DTGVSQNPRHKITKRGQNVTFRCDPISEHNRLYWYRQTLGQGPEFLTYFQNEAQLEKSRLLSDRFSAERPKGSFSTLEIQRTEQGDSAMYLCASSLAGGAETQYFGPGTRLLVL.